These T cell receptor beta chains were read from a single sample in a study of Ad26.COV2.S vaccination and SARS-CoV-2 variants. Here immunoSEQ multiplex PCR was the method, and the copy in TCRdb shows in-frame clones only, minus some. The sample contains about 460,000 clones, roughly 87% of which appear only once. This specimen was peripheral blood, taken in a trial of Ad26.COV2.S vaccine versus placebo. The receptors derive from a person between 18 and 59 years old who received the Ad26.COV2.S COVID-19 vaccine or a placebo. CDR3s include the opening cysteine and the closing phenylalanine or tryptophan. A D gene is named only where the DNA matches it firmly. Only some rows state a clone size, as once, few, many or a class for expanded clones.

clone_size	v_call	j_call	d_call	cdr3_aa	cdr3_nt
.	TRBV7-3	TRBJ2-2	.	CASSRTTTGELFF	TGTGCCAGCAGCCGGACTACCACCGGGGAGCTGTTTTTT
.	TRBV19	TRBJ2-2	.	CASSIGGGIFAGELFF	TGTGCCAGTAGTATTGGTGGGGGGATATTTGCCGGGGAGCTGTTTTTT
.	TRBV6-2/TRBV6-3	TRBJ1-3	.	CASSPGRASGNTIYF	TGTGCCAGCAGCCCCGGACGGGCCTCTGGAAACACCATATATTTT
.	TRBV29-1	TRBJ1-1	.	CSVGTGTTEAFF	TGCAGCGTTGGAACAGGGACCACTGAAGCTTTCTTT
.	TRBV3-1/TRBV3-2	TRBJ2-1	TRBD2	CASSELAGPSGDEQFF	TGTGCCAGCAGCGAACTAGCGGGACCCTCTGGCGATGAGCAGTTCTTC
.	TRBV7-6	TRBJ2-3	.	CASSTSQGVGDTQYF	TGTGCCAGCAGCACTAGCCAGGGGGTGGGAGATACGCAGTATTTT
.	TRBV18	TRBJ2-7	TRBD2	CASSTSGYSYEQYF	TGTGCCAGCTCTACTAGCGGCTACTCCTACGAGCAGTACTTC
.	TRBV24-1	TRBJ2-6	.	CATSDSVGGSGANVLTF	TGTGCCACCAGTGATTCCGTGGGGGGCTCTGGGGCCAACGTCCTGACTTTC
.	TRBV5-1	TRBJ2-7	TRBD1	CASSARTGYEQYF	TGCGCCAGCAGCGCCCGGACAGGGTACGAGCAGTACTTC
.	TRBV7-6	TRBJ2-7	TRBD2	CASSPSGSPYEQYF	TGTGCCAGCAGCCCAAGCGGGAGCCCCTACGAGCAGTACTTC
.	TRBV2	TRBJ2-7	.	CASYSSRSYEQYF	TGTGCCAGCTATAGTTCCCGCTCCTACGAGCAGTACTTC
.	TRBV7-3	TRBJ2-5	TRBD2	CASSLGLAGGQETQYF	TGTGCCAGCAGCTTGGGACTAGCGGGAGGACAAGAGACCCAGTACTTC
.	TRBV2	TRBJ1-5	.	CASSEWRAQPQHF	TGTGCCAGCAGTGAATGGCGGGCCCAGCCCCAGCATTTT
.	TRBV5-5	TRBJ2-7	.	CASSRAGFGASSYEQYF	TGTGCCAGCAGCCGCGCGGGTTTCGGGGCCAGCTCCTACGAGCAGTACTTC
few	TRBV19	TRBJ1-1	.	CASSYHSEAFF	TGTGCCAGTAGTTACCATTCTGAAGCTTTCTTT
.	TRBV7-8	TRBJ1-2	.	CASSLVEGLNTF	TGTGCCAGCAGCTTAGTCGAAGGGTTGAACACCTTC
.	TRBV7-2	TRBJ1-2	.	CATKFGGQGTSGYTF	TGTGCCACTAAATTCGGGGGGCAGGGGACCTCTGGCTACACCTTC
.	TRBV9	TRBJ2-2	.	CASSVQFGARGFSNTGELFF	TGTGCCAGCAGCGTTCAGTTCGGGGCGAGGGGTTTCTCGAACACCGGGGAGCTGTTTTTT
few	TRBV7-9	TRBJ2-7	.	CASSLLTGTGGYEQYF	TGTGCCAGCAGCTTACTGACGGGGACTGGAGGCTACGAGCAGTACTTC
few	TRBV18	TRBJ2-6	TRBD1	CASSPLGQGQTGANVLTF	TGTGCCAGCTCACCACTCGGACAGGGTCAAACTGGGGCCAACGTCCTGACTTTC
.	TRBV6-6	TRBJ1-1	.	CASRAASEAFF	TGTGCCAGCCGCGCAGCCTCTGAAGCTTTCTTT
.	TRBV7-9	TRBJ1-2	.	CASSGGTLGYGYTF	TGTGCCAGCAGCGGGGGGACGCTTGGCTATGGCTACACCTTC
.	TRBV9	TRBJ1-2	TRBD1	CASSANRDRGYGYTF	TGTGCCAGCAGCGCTAACCGGGACAGGGGCTATGGCTACACCTTC
.	TRBV7-2	TRBJ1-4	TRBD1	CASSSRDRNEKLFF	TGTGCCAGCAGCTCCCGGGACAGGAATGAAAAACTGTTTTTT
.	TRBV7-2	TRBJ2-3	.	CASSFSGWVANTDTQYF	TGTGCCAGCAGCTTTAGTGGATGGGTAGCAAACACAGATACGCAGTATTTT
.	TRBV4-3	TRBJ1-2	.	CASSQVGSNYGYTF	TGCGCCAGCAGCCAAGTGGGGAGTAACTATGGCTACACCTTC
.	TRBV6-5	TRBJ1-4	.	CASSYRYSQYTEKLFF	TGTGCCAGCAGTTACCGGTACAGCCAGTACACTGAAAAACTGTTTTTT
.	TRBV6-5	TRBJ1-5	.	CASTGRGGSNQPQHF	TGTGCCAGCACCGGCAGGGGTGGCAGCAATCAGCCCCAGCATTTT
.	TRBV3-1/TRBV3-2	TRBJ1-5	TRBD1	CASSQGRQGYQPQHF	TGTGCCAGCAGCCAAGGGAGACAGGGGTATCAGCCCCAGCATTTT
.	TRBV14	TRBJ1-2	.	CASSPGRQTPGYTF	TGTGCCAGCAGCCCGGGCCGACAGACTCCCGGCTACACCTTC
once	TRBV28	TRBJ2-7	TRBD2	CASSSTLITGTSGRSYEQYF	TGTGCCAGCAGTTCTACCCTCATAACCGGGACTAGCGGGAGGTCCTACGAGCAGTACTTC
.	TRBV7-2	TRBJ1-5	.	CASSSFSSNQPQHF	TGTGCCAGCAGCTCATTCTCTAGCAATCAGCCCCAGCATTTT
.	TRBV7-2	TRBJ2-7	.	CASSPGGGAFYEQYF	TGTGCCAGCAGCCCAGGGGGAGGTGCATTCTACGAGCAGTACTTC
few	TRBV11-2	TRBJ2-7	.	CASSPPPYSYTEQYF	TGTGCCAGCAGCCCACCCCCTTATAGCTACACCGAGCAGTACTTC
.	TRBV19	TRBJ1-2	.	CASNSGGWDGYTF	TGTGCCAGTAATTCCGGGGGTTGGGATGGCTACACCTTC
.	TRBV5-1	TRBJ1-1	TRBD1	CASSLAGGAYTEAFF	TGCGCCAGCAGCTTGGCAGGGGGCGCGTACACTGAAGCTTTCTTT
.	TRBV18	TRBJ1-5	.	CASSPSRVEDQPQHF	TGTGCCAGCTCACCAAGCAGGGTGGAGGATCAGCCCCAGCATTTT
.	TRBV14	TRBJ1-1	.	CASSQDFGVVDTEAFF	TGTGCCAGCAGCCAAGATTTTGGGGTGGTTGATACTGAAGCTTTCTTT
.	TRBV4-1	TRBJ1-6	.	CASSPQGNDSPLHF	TGCGCCAGCAGCCCTCAGGGTAACGATTCACCCCTCCACTTT
.	TRBV7-3	TRBJ2-5	.	CASSLNGKETQYF	TGTGCCAGCAGCTTAAACGGGAAAGAGACCCAGTACTTC
.	TRBV4-2	TRBJ1-5	TRBD1	CASSPDQGGRSNQPQHF	TGTGCCAGCAGCCCTGACCAGGGGGGAAGAAGCAATCAGCCCCAGCATTTT
.	TRBV20-1	TRBJ1-2	.	CSAAPIGYTF	TGCAGTGCCGCTCCCATTGGCTACACCTTC
few	TRBV7-9	TRBJ1-1	.	CASIPKGGQEAFF	TGTGCCAGCATCCCCAAAGGAGGACAGGAAGCTTTCTTT